A single count supports the clone carrying this T cell receptor (beta chain). Original processing notes: Reference gene primer amplification yielded estimated nucleated cell counts. TCRdb's copy holds only in-frame clones and misses some; the assay was immunoSEQ multiplex PCR. V and J calls and clone size are copied from that table; D and trimming were computed from the DNA. Among some 100,000 clones listed, roughly 80% were seen once. The source of the sample is a study of blood T cell repertoires in COVID-19. The V segment lost 4 bases and the J segment 2 bases; nucleotides outside the gene matches: 2. The germline V gene encodes CDR1 ENHRY and CDR2 SYGVKD. This CDR3 has 14 amino acids.

Source material: peripheral blood. This chain uses TRBV10-3 with TRBJ2-3, with 8 bases that match TRBD2. The source is a man at least 80 years old with active or convalescent COVID-19. CDR3 in amino acids: CAISVAGNTDTQYF. CDR3 sequence (DNA): TGTGCCATCAGTGTAGCGGGGAACACAGATACGCAGTATTTT.